The rows below give T cell receptor beta chains drawn from one sample of a study of T cells in Graves' hyperthyroidism and ophthalmopathy. From the multiplex PCR reads, TCRdb called clonotypes with MiXCR, one entry per CDR3 protein. Of roughly 510,000 distinct CDR3 sequences in the sample, 46% were seen once. The sequenced sample was peripheral blood or thyroid tissue (not recorded which). These receptors were obtained from an adult woman with Graves' disease, either hyperthyroidism or ophthalmopathy (not recorded which). CDR3s include the opening cysteine and the closing phenylalanine or tryptophan. The order of the fields is clone size, D gene, J gene, V gene, CDR3 DNA, CDR3 protein. D genes are given only for firm matches. Only part of the rows carry a size: once, few, many, or a class if the clone is expanded.

abundance: few; d_gene: TRBD1; j_gene: TRBJ1-6; v_gene: TRBV10-3; CDR3nt: TGTGCCATCAGTGAGGGACAGGGAATTTCACCCCTCCACTTT; CDR3aa: CAISEGQGISPLHF
abundance: -; d_gene: TRBD2; j_gene: TRBJ2-2; v_gene: TRBV7-9; CDR3nt: TGTGCCAGCAGCCATGGACTAGCGGGGACCGGGGAGCTGTTTTTT; CDR3aa: CASSHGLAGTGELFF
abundance: -; d_gene: TRBD2; j_gene: TRBJ2-7; v_gene: TRBV11-1; CDR3nt: TGTGCCAGCAGCCTAACCCGACTAGCGGGAGCCTACGAGCAGTACTTC; CDR3aa: CASSLTRLAGAYEQYF
abundance: -; d_gene: -; j_gene: TRBJ2-7; v_gene: TRBV7-9; CDR3nt: TGTGCCAGCAGCTTAGGAGGGGTGGTTGAGGAGCAGTACTTC; CDR3aa: CASSLGGVVEEQYF
abundance: few; d_gene: -; j_gene: TRBJ2-7; v_gene: TRBV2; CDR3nt: TGTGCCAGCTGCCCCGGCGGGACCGAGCAGTACTTC; CDR3aa: CASCPGGTEQYF
abundance: -; d_gene: TRBD1; j_gene: TRBJ1-4; v_gene: TRBV5-1; CDR3nt: TGCGCCAGCAGCTCCGGACAGGGGGGGCGGAAACTGTTTTTT; CDR3aa: CASSSGQGGRKLFF
abundance: -; d_gene: TRBD2; j_gene: TRBJ2-2; v_gene: TRBV5-4; CDR3nt: TGTGCCAGCATGACTAGCGGGAAGGACACCGGGGAGCTGTTTTTT; CDR3aa: CASMTSGKDTGELFF
abundance: -; d_gene: -; j_gene: TRBJ1-5; v_gene: TRBV5-1; CDR3nt: TGCGCCAGCAGCCTCGGGACTAGCGGGAGCGGCGAGACCCAGCATTTT; CDR3aa: CASSLGTSGSGETQHF
abundance: many; d_gene: -; j_gene: TRBJ1-2; v_gene: TRBV6-6; CDR3nt: TGTGCCAGCAGTTACCCAACGGACCCGGACTATGGCTACACCTTC; CDR3aa: CASSYPTDPDYGYTF
abundance: many; d_gene: -; j_gene: TRBJ1-5; v_gene: TRBV20-1; CDR3nt: TGCAGTGCTGGGAAGCAGGGTTCGCAGCCCCAGCATTTT; CDR3aa: CSAGKQGSQPQHF
abundance: -; d_gene: -; j_gene: TRBJ1-2; v_gene: TRBV29-1; CDR3nt: TGCAGCGTTGAAAGTTTGGACAGCCGGGGCTATGGCTACACCTTC; CDR3aa: CSVESLDSRGYGYTF
abundance: -; d_gene: -; j_gene: TRBJ2-5; v_gene: TRBV20-1; CDR3nt: TGCAGTGAGCTCCTCCAGGGGCGGGAGACCCAGTACTTC; CDR3aa: CSELLQGRETQYF
abundance: -; d_gene: -; j_gene: TRBJ1-2; v_gene: TRBV5-1; CDR3nt: TGCGCCAGCAGCTTGGCACGGCCAGAGACCAATGGCTACACCTTC; CDR3aa: CASSLARPETNGYTF
abundance: -; d_gene: -; j_gene: TRBJ1-1; v_gene: TRBV5-1; CDR3nt: TGCGCCACCCGGGGCGAATGGGGGACCTTGAACACTGAAGCTTTCTTT; CDR3aa: CATRGEWGTLNTEAFF
abundance: -; d_gene: -; j_gene: TRBJ2-5; v_gene: TRBV10-3; CDR3nt: TGTGCCAGCAGTTTTGTGTTAGCGGAAGAGACCCAGTACTTC; CDR3aa: CASSFVLAEETQYF
abundance: -; d_gene: -; j_gene: TRBJ1-5; v_gene: TRBV19; CDR3nt: TGTGCCAGTAGTATTCGTTTTAGCGGGAGGATTGAGACCCAGCATTTT; CDR3aa: CASSIRFSGRIETQHF
abundance: few; d_gene: -; j_gene: TRBJ2-5; v_gene: TRBV4-1; CDR3nt: TGCGCCAGCAGCCAGATGGGAGTGGGGCAAGAGACCCAGTACTTC; CDR3aa: CASSQMGVGQETQYF
abundance: -; d_gene: -; j_gene: TRBJ1-1; v_gene: TRBV2; CDR3nt: TGTGCCAGCAGTAGGGACTACACTGAAGCTTTCTTT; CDR3aa: CASSRDYTEAFF
abundance: -; d_gene: TRBD2; j_gene: TRBJ2-7; v_gene: TRBV19; CDR3nt: TGTGCCAGTAGTATTGCGGGAGGAACCTACGAGCAGTACTTC; CDR3aa: CASSIAGGTYEQYF
abundance: -; d_gene: TRBD1; j_gene: TRBJ1-4; v_gene: TRBV2; CDR3nt: TGTGCCAGCATTTTCGGGACAGGGGGTTATGAAAAACTGTTTTTT; CDR3aa: CASIFGTGGYEKLFF
abundance: -; d_gene: TRBD2; j_gene: TRBJ2-7; v_gene: TRBV2; CDR3nt: TGTGCCAGCCAAAGAGCGGGAGTCTACGAGCAGTACTTC; CDR3aa: CASQRAGVYEQYF
abundance: -; d_gene: -; j_gene: TRBJ1-1; v_gene: TRBV10-3; CDR3nt: TGTGCCACCGCGGGGGCAGGGAACACTGAAGCTTTCTTT; CDR3aa: CATAGAGNTEAFF
abundance: -; d_gene: -; j_gene: TRBJ1-2; v_gene: TRBV20-1; CDR3nt: TGCAGTGCCCCTCGGTCCAGGAACACTTCCGGGGACGATGGCTACACCTTC; CDR3aa: CSAPRSRNTSGDDGYTF
abundance: few; d_gene: -; j_gene: TRBJ2-7; v_gene: TRBV2; CDR3nt: TGTGCCAGCAGTGAACAGGGTTTGGAGTTC; CDR3aa: CASSEQGLEF
abundance: many; d_gene: TRBD2; j_gene: TRBJ2-7; v_gene: TRBV5-1; CDR3nt: TGCGCCAGCAGCTTGTTGGTGGGGAGCGGGACCGAGCAGTACTTC; CDR3aa: CASSLLVGSGTEQYF
abundance: many; d_gene: TRBD1; j_gene: TRBJ2-5; v_gene: TRBV5-6; CDR3nt: TGTGCCAGCAGCCACCCGACAGGGGCGCCCGAGACCCAGTACTTC; CDR3aa: CASSHPTGAPETQYF
abundance: few; d_gene: -; j_gene: TRBJ1-4; v_gene: TRBV12-3/TRBV12-4; CDR3nt: TGTGCCAGCAGTTTGGGGGATTCCAATGAAAAACTGTTTTTT; CDR3aa: CASSLGDSNEKLFF
abundance: -; d_gene: -; j_gene: TRBJ1-2; v_gene: TRBV7-6; CDR3nt: TGTGCCAGCGGGGGGGGAACTAACTATGGCTACACCTTC; CDR3aa: CASGGGTNYGYTF
abundance: -; d_gene: -; j_gene: TRBJ2-2; v_gene: TRBV6-5; CDR3nt: TGTGCCAGCAGTCGGTGGGACCCCACCGGGGAGCTGTTTTTT; CDR3aa: CASSRWDPTGELFF
abundance: -; d_gene: -; j_gene: TRBJ1-4; v_gene: TRBV29-1; CDR3nt: TGCAGCGTTGAACTAGCGGGAGGGGCTAATGAAAAACTGTTTTTT; CDR3aa: CSVELAGGANEKLFF
abundance: -; d_gene: TRBD1; j_gene: TRBJ1-3; v_gene: TRBV19; CDR3nt: TGTGCCAGTAGTACCCCACGACAGGGCTCTGGAAACACCATATATTTT; CDR3aa: CASSTPRQGSGNTIYF
abundance: -; d_gene: -; j_gene: TRBJ2-7; v_gene: TRBV29-1; CDR3nt: TGCAGCGTTCTTACTACACGCTCCTACGAGCAGTACTTC; CDR3aa: CSVLTTRSYEQYF
abundance: -; d_gene: -; j_gene: TRBJ2-6; v_gene: TRBV7-6; CDR3nt: TGTGCCAGCAGCTTAGGACAGGCGCCGGGTAGTCGTGGGGCCAACGTCCTGACTTTC; CDR3aa: CASSLGQAPGSRGANVLTF
abundance: -; d_gene: -; j_gene: TRBJ2-7; v_gene: TRBV6-5; CDR3nt: TGTGCCAGCACTCCGGGGGCGGCCAAAGCCTACGAGCAGTACTTC; CDR3aa: CASTPGAAKAYEQYF
abundance: many; d_gene: TRBD1; j_gene: TRBJ1-2; v_gene: TRBV10-3; CDR3nt: TGTGCCATCGGGGACAGGGGTTCTAACTATGGCTACACCTTC; CDR3aa: CAIGDRGSNYGYTF
abundance: -; d_gene: -; j_gene: TRBJ2-2; v_gene: TRBV15; CDR3nt: TGTGCCACCAGCAGAGATCGGAAGGTCGGGGAGCTGTTTTTT; CDR3aa: CATSRDRKVGELFF
abundance: many; d_gene: -; j_gene: TRBJ2-7; v_gene: TRBV14; CDR3nt: TGTGCCAGCAGCCACCTAGACAGCTACGAGCAGTACTTC; CDR3aa: CASSHLDSYEQYF
abundance: -; d_gene: -; j_gene: TRBJ1-5; v_gene: TRBV10-3; CDR3nt: TGTGCCATCAAGGTGGGAACGGGGAATCAGCCCCAGCATTTT; CDR3aa: CAIKVGTGNQPQHF
abundance: -; d_gene: -; j_gene: TRBJ2-2; v_gene: TRBV19; CDR3nt: TGTGCCAGTAGTATAGGGCTAGCGCCGAACACCGGGGAGCTGTTTTTT; CDR3aa: CASSIGLAPNTGELFF
abundance: few; d_gene: -; j_gene: TRBJ2-2; v_gene: TRBV15; CDR3nt: TGTGCCACCGCCGGGACCCCGGCCGGGGAGCTGTTTTTT; CDR3aa: CATAGTPAGELFF
abundance: few; d_gene: TRBD1; j_gene: TRBJ2-7; v_gene: TRBV7-2; CDR3nt: TGTGCCAGCAGCCCCGACAGGGCCTCCTGGTACTTC; CDR3aa: CASSPDRASWYF
abundance: -; d_gene: -; j_gene: TRBJ1-3; v_gene: TRBV5-1; CDR3nt: TGCGCCAGCAGCTTTAGTTTCCCCGGTTCGGGAAACACCATATATTTT; CDR3aa: CASSFSFPGSGNTIYF
abundance: -; d_gene: TRBD1; j_gene: TRBJ2-5; v_gene: TRBV12-3/TRBV12-4; CDR3nt: TGTGCCAGCAGTCCCAGGACAGGGGGCGCGGAGACCCAGTACTTC; CDR3aa: CASSPRTGGAETQYF
abundance: many; d_gene: -; j_gene: TRBJ1-1; v_gene: TRBV10-3; CDR3nt: TGTGCCATCAGTCCAGCGAACACTGAAGCTTTCTTT; CDR3aa: CAISPANTEAFF
abundance: few; d_gene: -; j_gene: TRBJ1-6; v_gene: TRBV20-1; CDR3nt: TGCAGTGCTAGGGTGGAAAGGAGTGTGTCACCCCTCCACTTT; CDR3aa: CSARVERSVSPLHF
abundance: -; d_gene: -; j_gene: TRBJ1-1; v_gene: TRBV14; CDR3nt: TGTGCCAGCAGCCTCCCAGGGCTGTCTACCACTGAAGCTTTCTTT; CDR3aa: CASSLPGLSTTEAFF
abundance: few; d_gene: TRBD1; j_gene: TRBJ1-2; v_gene: TRBV24-1; CDR3nt: TGTGCCACCAGTGAGTCCAGGGGGCAAGGCTACACCTTC; CDR3aa: CATSESRGQGYTF
abundance: once; d_gene: TRBD1; j_gene: TRBJ1-4; v_gene: TRBV29-1; CDR3nt: TGCAGCGTTTGGGACAGCTCACATGAAAAACTGTTTTTT; CDR3aa: CSVWDSSHEKLFF
abundance: -; d_gene: TRBD1; j_gene: TRBJ2-5; v_gene: TRBV10-3; CDR3nt: TGTGCCATCAGTCGACAGGGATCGGAGACCCAGTACTTC; CDR3aa: CAISRQGSETQYF
abundance: many; d_gene: TRBD2; j_gene: TRBJ2-2; v_gene: TRBV9; CDR3nt: TGTGCCAGCAGCTGGAAACGGGGGGCGAACACCGGGGAGCTGTTTTTT; CDR3aa: CASSWKRGANTGELFF
abundance: few; d_gene: TRBD1; j_gene: TRBJ1-2; v_gene: TRBV2; CDR3nt: TGTGCCAGCAGTGTGGGGACAGGGATATCAAACTATGGCTACACCTTC; CDR3aa: CASSVGTGISNYGYTF